One and the same sample provided the 9 T cell receptor beta chains below, sequenced in a study of blood T cell repertoires in COVID-19. The assay was immunoSEQ multiplex PCR, and TCRdb's table has in-frame clones only and misses some. Of 250,000 to 350,000 clones listed, roughly 90% are singletons. Sequencing was done on a sample of peripheral blood. These receptors all come from a woman aged 45-60 years who had recovered from COVID-19.

The chain is built from TRBV19 and TRBJ2-3; tentatively, D is TRBD1 (5 bases). Germline V lookup: CDR1 LNHDA, CDR2 SQIVND (reference sequence). V gave up 3 bases and J gave up 1 base, with 8 bases separating them. The CDR3 spans 14 residues. DNA for the CDR3: TGTGCCAGTAGTATTGGGGCCGGCACAGATACGCAGTATTTT. It translates to CASSIGAGTDTQYF. The full variable domain, with the rest looked up from reference TRBV19 and TRBJ2-3, is DGGITQSPKYLFRKEGQNVTLSCEQNLNHDAMYWYRQDPGQGLRLIYYSQIVNDFQKGDIAEGYSVSREKKESFPLTVTSAQKNPTAFYLCASSIGAGTDTQYFGPGTRLTVL.

The CDR3 nucleotides read TGCGCCAGCGGCACCCGGGGGGGGGCCCGCAATGAGCAGTTCTTC. Encoded protein: CASGTRGGARNEQFF. This chain connects TRBV5-1 to TRBJ2-1; TRBD2 matches at 8 bases. The CDR3 is made up of 15 amino acids. Germline values: CDR1 SGHRS, CDR2 YFSETQ. J lost 6 bases, V lost 7 bases, and 12 bases had no gene match.

The gene calls are TRBV30 and TRBJ2-7; 8 positions agree with TRBD1. J lost 3 bases, V lost 4 bases, and 8 bases had no gene match. This CDR3 is 14 amino acids long. The germline gives CDR1 GTSNPN, CDR2 SVGIG (reference sequence). The CDR3 spells CAWKTAGGFYEQYF. CDR3 coding DNA: TGTGCCTGGAAAACGGCAGGGGGCTTCTACGAGCAGTACTTC.

J is TRBJ2-7 and V is TRBV4-3; D is perhaps TRBD2 (6 bases). The CDR3 spans 16 residues. Germline assignment: CDR1 LGHNA and CDR2 YSLEER. With 0 bases removed from V and 1 base from J, the gap between germline ends came to 13 bases. In DNA form, the CDR3 reads TGCGCCAGCAGCCAAGATCTACGCGGGGCTTCCTACGAGCAGTACTTC. Translation gives CASSQDLRGASYEQYF.

The chain employs TRBV19 and TRBJ1-1, with 10 bases matching TRBD1. J gave up 3 bases and V 8 bases, and 6 bases lay outside the gene matches. CDR1 is LNHDA and CDR2 is SQIVND in the germline V gene (reference sequence). The CDR3 is 14 residues long. This CDR3 is CASEDRGGYTEAFF. Written as DNA, the CDR3 is TGTGCCAGTGAGGACAGGGGGGGCTACACTGAAGCTTTCTTT.

The rearrangement uses TRBV4-1 and TRBJ2-3; tentatively, D is TRBD2 (6 bases). In germline, CDR1 is MGHRA, CDR2 YSYEKL. V shed 0 bases and J shed 0 bases, with 10 bases lying between them. The CDR3 is 16 amino acids. In DNA form, the CDR3 reads TGCGCCAGCAGCCAAGATCGGGGGTATAGCACAGATACGCAGTATTTT. Translated, it gives CASSQDRGYSTDTQYF.

A few counts support this clone. The chain recombines TRBV6-1 with TRBJ2-5; D is ambiguous. Trimming stripped 3 bases from V and 5 bases from J, with 10 bases between. CDR1 is MNHNS, CDR2 SASEGT, per germline. This CDR3 region has 13 residues. The DNA of the CDR3 is TGTGCCAGCAGTGACCGTTCCTACGAGACCCAGTACTTC. Translating it yields CASSDRSYETQYF.

This rearrangement joins TRBV24-1 to TRBJ1-2; D uncertain. Germline CDR1 is KGHDR and CDR2 is SFDVKD. V lost 4 bases and J lost 0, with 8 bases in between. CDR3 length: 14 residues. Here the CDR3 reads CATSDSDTNYGYTF. CDR3 coding DNA: TGTGCCACCAGTGACAGCGATACTAACTATGGCTACACCTTC.

The chain is built from TRBV4-2 and TRBJ1-5, with D possibly TRBD1 on 6 matching bases. CDR1 and CDR2 from the germline V gene are LGHNA and YNFKEQ. The germline V and J ends were trimmed by 4 bases and 5 bases, with 12 bases remaining between them. The CDR3 extends over 14 amino acids. CDR3 amino acids: CASSLRQEDQPQHF. DNA for the CDR3: TGTGCCAGCAGCCTCCGACAGGAAGATCAGCCCCAGCATTTT.